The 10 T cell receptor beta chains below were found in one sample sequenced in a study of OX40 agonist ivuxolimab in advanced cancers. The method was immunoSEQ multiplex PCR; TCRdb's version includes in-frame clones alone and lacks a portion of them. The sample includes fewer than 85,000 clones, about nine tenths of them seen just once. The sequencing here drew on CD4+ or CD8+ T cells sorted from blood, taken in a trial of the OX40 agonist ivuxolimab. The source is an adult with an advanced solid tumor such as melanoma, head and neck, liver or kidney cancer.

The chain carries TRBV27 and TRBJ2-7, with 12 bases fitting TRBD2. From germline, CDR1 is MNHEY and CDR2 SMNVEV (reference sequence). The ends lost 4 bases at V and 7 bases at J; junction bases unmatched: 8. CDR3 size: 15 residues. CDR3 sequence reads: CASSSSSGGAEEQYF. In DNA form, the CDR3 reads TGTGCCAGCAGTTCTTCTAGCGGGGGGGCGGAAGAGCAGTACTTC.

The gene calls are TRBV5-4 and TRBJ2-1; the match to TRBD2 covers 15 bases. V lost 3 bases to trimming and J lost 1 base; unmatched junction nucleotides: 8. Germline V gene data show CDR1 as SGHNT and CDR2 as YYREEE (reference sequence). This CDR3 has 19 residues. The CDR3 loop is CASSWDGTSGRISYNEQFF. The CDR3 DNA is TGTGCCAGCAGCTGGGACGGGACTAGCGGGAGGATTTCCTACAATGAGCAGTTCTTC.

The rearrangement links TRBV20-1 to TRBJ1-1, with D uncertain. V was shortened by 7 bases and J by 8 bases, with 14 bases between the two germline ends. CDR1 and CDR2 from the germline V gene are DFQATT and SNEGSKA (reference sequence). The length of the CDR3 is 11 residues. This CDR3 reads CSVSDRTEAFF. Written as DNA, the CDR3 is TGCAGTGTCTCTGACCGTACCGAAGCTTTCTTT.

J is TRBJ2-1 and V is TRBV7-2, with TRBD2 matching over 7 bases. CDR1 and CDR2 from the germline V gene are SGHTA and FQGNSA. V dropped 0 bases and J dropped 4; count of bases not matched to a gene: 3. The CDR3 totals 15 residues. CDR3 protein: CASSLALSGYNEQFF. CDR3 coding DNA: TGTGCCAGCAGCTTAGCGCTTAGCGGGTACAATGAGCAGTTCTTC.

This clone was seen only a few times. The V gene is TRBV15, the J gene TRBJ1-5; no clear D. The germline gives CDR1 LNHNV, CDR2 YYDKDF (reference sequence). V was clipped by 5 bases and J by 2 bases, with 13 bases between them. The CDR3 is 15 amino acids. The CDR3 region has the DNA TGTGCCACCAGCGAACGCCGGACGGGCAATCAGCCCCAGCATTTT. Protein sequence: CATSERRTGNQPQHF.

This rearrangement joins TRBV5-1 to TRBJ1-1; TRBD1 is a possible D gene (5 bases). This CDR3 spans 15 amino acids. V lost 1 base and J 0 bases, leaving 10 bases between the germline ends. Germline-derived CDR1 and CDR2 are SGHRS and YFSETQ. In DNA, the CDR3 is TGCGCCAGCAGCTTGTCGTCAGGGATGAACACTGAAGCTTTCTTT. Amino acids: CASSLSSGMNTEAFF.

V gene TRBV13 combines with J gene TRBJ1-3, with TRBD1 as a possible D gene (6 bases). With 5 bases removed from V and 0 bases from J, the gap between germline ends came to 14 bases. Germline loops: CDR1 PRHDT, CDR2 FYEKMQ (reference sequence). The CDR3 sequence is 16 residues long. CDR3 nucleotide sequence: TGTGCCAGCAGCCCCAGGGGTCTCGCCTCTGGAAACACCATATATTTT. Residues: CASSPRGLASGNTIYF.

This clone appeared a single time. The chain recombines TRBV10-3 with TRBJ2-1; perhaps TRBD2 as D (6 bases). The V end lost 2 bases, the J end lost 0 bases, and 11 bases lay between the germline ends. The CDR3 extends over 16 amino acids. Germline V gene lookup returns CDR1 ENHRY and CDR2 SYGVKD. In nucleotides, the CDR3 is TGTGCCATCAGTGAGCCGGACTACAGCTCCTACAATGAGCAGTTCTTC. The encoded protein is CAISEPDYSSYNEQFF.

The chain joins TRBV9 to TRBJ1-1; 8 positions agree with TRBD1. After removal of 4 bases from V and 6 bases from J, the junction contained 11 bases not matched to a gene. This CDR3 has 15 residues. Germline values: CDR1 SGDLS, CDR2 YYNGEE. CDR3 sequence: CASSPRTGLFPEAFF. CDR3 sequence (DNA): TGTGCCAGCAGCCCGAGGACAGGGTTATTCCCTGAAGCTTTCTTT. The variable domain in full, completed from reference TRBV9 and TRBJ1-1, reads DSGVTQTPKHLITATGQRVTLRCSPRSGDLSVYWYQQSLDQGLQFLIQYYNGEERAKGNILERFSAQQFPDLHSELNLSSLELGDSALYFCASSPRTGLFPEAFFGQGTRLTVV.

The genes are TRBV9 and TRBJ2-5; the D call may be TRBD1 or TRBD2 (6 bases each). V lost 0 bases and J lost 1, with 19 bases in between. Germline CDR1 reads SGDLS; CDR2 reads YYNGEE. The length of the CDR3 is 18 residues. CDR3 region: CASSVGDGGQGFQETQYF. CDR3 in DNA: TGTGCCAGCAGCGTAGGAGACGGGGGCCAGGGGTTCCAAGAGACCCAGTACTTC.